This TCR beta chain appears in the sequencing data of a study of OX40 agonist ivuxolimab in advanced cancers. On the study more broadly: Patients with hepatocellular carcinoma, melanoma, renal cell or head and neck cancer made up the dose-escalation patients. Partial responses were observed in three patients, of whom one had hepatocellular carcinoma and two had cutaneous melanoma.

Comment on this clone: What it binds is not known.

Findings of the study overall: Blood T cells, both CD4+ and CD8+, expanded clonally by week 6 at 0.1 to 3.0 mg/kg.

This table comes from immunoSEQ multiplex PCR, and its TCRdb copy is limited to in-frame clones, with some not included. The table has about 44,000 clones, less than 95% seen once. Trimming removed 3 bases at V and 1 base at J, with 9 bases between. Germline assignment: CDR1 KGHSH and CDR2 LQKENI. CDR3 length: 14 residues. The source of this sequence is an adult with an advanced solid tumor such as melanoma, head and neck, liver or kidney cancer. The chain joins TRBV18 to TRBJ1-1; D perhaps matches TRBD1 (6 bases). The specimen comprised CD4+ or CD8+ T cells sorted from blood, sampled in a trial of the OX40 agonist ivuxolimab. CDR3 residues: CASSPGHPNTEAFF. The CDR3 region has the DNA TGTGCCAGCTCACCGGGACACCCGAACACTGAAGCTTTCTTT.